These 5 T cell receptor beta chains originate from one sample sequenced in a study of OX40 agonist ivuxolimab in advanced cancers. The data were produced by immunoSEQ multiplex PCR, yet TCRdb's version contains in-frame clones alone and is incomplete. The data contain around 70,000 clones, 85% of them seen just once; the ten biggest clones take up 4%. This material consisted of CD4+ or CD8+ T cells sorted from blood, taken in a trial of the OX40 agonist ivuxolimab. Receptor source: an adult with an advanced solid tumor such as melanoma, head and neck, liver or kidney cancer.

The rearrangement uses TRBV10-3 and TRBJ2-5; D unclear. This CDR3 has 12 residues. The germline gives CDR1 ENHRY, CDR2 SYGVKD. V lost 3 bases, J lost 4 bases, and 6 bases lay in between. The chain's CDR3 is CAISDTSETQYF. Written as DNA, the CDR3 is TGTGCCATCAGTGATACCTCAGAGACCCAGTACTTC.

This rearrangement joins TRBV6-5 to TRBJ2-7, with D perhaps being TRBD1 or TRBD2 (5 bases each). V gave up 4 bases and J gave up 4 bases, with 8 bases separating them. The CDR3 sequence is 12 residues long. CDR1 is MNHEY and CDR2 is SVGAGI in the germline V gene. The CDR3 region has the DNA TGTGCCAGCAGTTCGGGGCCGTACGAGCAGTACTTC. As protein: CASSSGPYEQYF.

Regarding this clone: The same CDR3 also results from other DNA sequences found in this sample. J is TRBJ2-2 and V is TRBV5-1; D remains ambiguous. Trimming shortened V by 0 bases and J by 4 bases, and 4 bases separated the two germline ends. CDR1 and CDR2 from the germline V gene are SGHRS and YFSETQ. This CDR3 spans 13 amino acids. This chain's CDR3 is CASSLGGTGELFF. In DNA, the CDR3 is TGCGCCAGCAGCTTGGGAGGCACCGGGGAGCTGTTTTTT.

This chain joins TRBV5-1 and TRBJ2-3; D unclear. In germline, CDR1 is SGHRS, CDR2 YFSETQ. This CDR3 is built from 12 residues. V was pared by 0 bases and J by 8 bases, with 7 bases between. DNA for the CDR3: TGCGCCAGCAGCTTGGGGCTTGGTACGCAGTATTTT. It translates to CASSLGLGTQYF.

V is TRBV18 and J is TRBJ2-7; possibly TRBD1 for D (6 bases). Trimming shortened V by 3 bases and J by 3 bases, and 15 bases separated the two germline ends. The germline V gene encodes CDR1 KGHSH and CDR2 LQKENI. This CDR3 contains 15 residues. As DNA, the CDR3 is TGTGCCAGCTCACCCGCAATGACAGGCATCTACGAGCAGTACTTC. This codes for CASSPAMTGIYEQYF.